Each of the 21 T cell receptor beta chains below was sequenced from the same sample in a study of blood T cell repertoires in COVID-19. Generated by immunoSEQ multiplex PCR, the TCRdb table keeps only in-frame clones and is missing some. In the table there are tens of thousands of clones, 80% of which are singletons. Sequencing was done on a sample of peripheral blood. The receptors stem from a woman in her sixties or seventies with acute or convalescent COVID-19.

V and J are TRBV5-6 and TRBJ1-1; D not certain. This CDR3 region has 13 residues. CDR1 and CDR2 from the germline V gene are SGHDT and YYEEEE. V dropped 4 bases and J dropped 5 bases, with 12 bases sitting between them. CDR3 region: CASSRFRETEAFF. CDR3 DNA sequence: TGTGCCAGCAGCCGGTTTAGAGAAACTGAAGCTTTCTTT.

This sequence joins TRBV28 and TRBJ2-7; 10 bases align to TRBD1. CDR3 length: 14 residues. Germline CDR1 is MDHEN and CDR2 is SYDVKM. V lost 6 bases, J lost 2 bases, and 4 bases stayed unmatched. The CDR3 loop is CASRGQGTTYEQYF. CDR3 bases: TGTGCCAGCAGGGGACAGGGGACCACCTACGAGCAGTACTTC.

In its sample, this clone was seen once. V usage is TRBV9 and J usage is TRBJ1-4; 11 nucleotides match TRBD1. Germline lookup yields CDR1 SGDLS and CDR2 YYNGEE. The CDR3 totals 16 residues. J gave up 8 bases and V 3 bases, and 9 bases lay outside the gene matches. The CDR3 sequence is CASSGVGQGAGEKLFF. DNA of the CDR3: TGTGCCAGCAGCGGAGTAGGACAGGGGGCCGGGGAAAAACTGTTTTTT. Combining the CDR3 with reference TRBV9 and TRBJ1-4 gives the whole variable domain DSGVTQTPKHLITATGQRVTLRCSPRSGDLSVYWYQQSLDQGLQFLIQYYNGEERAKGNILERFSAQQFPDLHSELNLSSLELGDSALYFCASSGVGQGAGEKLFFGSGTQLSVL.

The chain recombines TRBV11-1 with TRBJ2-7; 7 bases align to TRBD2. CDR1 and CDR2 (germline): SGHAT, FQDESV (reference sequence). This CDR3 is built from 15 residues. V lost 2 bases to trimming and J lost 5 bases; unmatched junction nucleotides: 9. CDR3 protein: CASSLRRGTIDEQYF. The DNA of the CDR3 is TGTGCCAGCAGCTTACGGCGGGGGACGATTGACGAGCAGTACTTC.

The rearrangement joins TRBV5-5 to TRBJ1-1; tentative D call: TRBD1 (6 bases). This CDR3 contains 16 residues. Germline V lookup: CDR1 SGHKS, CDR2 YYEKEE (reference sequence). Trimming cost V 1 base and J 0 bases, with 13 bases left between them. This CDR3 reads CASSLNPGALNTEAFF. CDR3 coding DNA: TGTGCCAGCAGCTTGAATCCAGGGGCCTTGAACACTGAAGCTTTCTTT.

J is TRBJ1-1 and V is TRBV29-1, with 9 bases that match TRBD1. After removal of 5 bases from V and 2 bases from J, the junction contained 6 bases not matched to a gene. This CDR3 has 14 amino acids. Germline V gene lookup returns CDR1 SQVTM and CDR2 ANQGSEA. This chain's CDR3 is CSVTGTGLNTEAFF. As DNA, the CDR3 is TGCAGCGTTACCGGGACAGGGCTCAACACTGAAGCTTTCTTT.

This chain connects TRBV9 to TRBJ2-7; D perhaps matches TRBD2 (7 bases). The V gene's germline CDR1 is SGDLS and CDR2 YYNGEE. The germline V and J ends were trimmed by 4 bases and 2 bases, with 16 bases remaining between them. This CDR3 comprises 15 residues. CDR3 amino acids: CASSPWKGGPYEQYF. The CDR3 DNA sequence: TGTGCCAGCAGCCCGTGGAAGGGGGGGCCCTACGAGCAGTACTTC.

The V call is TRBV18, the J call TRBJ1-4; D is unclear. Germline V CDR1 and CDR2: KGHSH, LQKENI. V was clipped by 0 bases and J by 6 bases, with 8 bases between them. This CDR3 comprises 14 residues. This CDR3 reads CASSPPNTDEKLFF. CDR3 DNA: TGTGCCAGCTCACCACCGAACACAGATGAAAAACTGTTTTTT. Based on the CDR3 plus reference TRBV18 and TRBJ1-4, the full variable domain is NAGVMQNPRHLVRRRGQEARLRCSPMKGHSHVYWYRQLPEEGLKFMVYLQKENIIDESGMPKERFSAEFPKEGPSILRIQQVVRGDSAAYFCASSPPNTDEKLFFGSGTQLSVL.

V is TRBV4-1 and J is TRBJ1-5; 8 bases are a match to TRBD1. The CDR3 length is 16 residues. CDR1 and CDR2 (germline): MGHRA, YSYEKL. V lost 4 bases to trimming and J lost 1 base; unmatched junction nucleotides: 6. The chain's CDR3 is CASSPRTGPSNQPQHF. In DNA form, the CDR3 reads TGCGCCAGCAGCCCGCGGACAGGGCCGAGCAATCAGCCCCAGCATTTT.

The chain is built from TRBV7-9 and TRBJ2-3, with D tentatively TRBD2 (5 bases). V lost 3 bases to trimming and J lost 2 bases, with 12 bases between them. The CDR3 is made up of 15 amino acids. Germline V CDR1 and CDR2: SEHNR, FQNEAQ (reference sequence). CDR3 amino acids: CASSFLAGSTDTQYF. CDR3 bases: TGTGCCAGCAGCTTCCTGGCGGGTTCCACAGATACGCAGTATTTT.

The chain couples TRBV7-9 to TRBJ1-1; D may be TRBD1 (6 bases). The germline gives CDR1 SEHNR, CDR2 FQNEAQ (reference sequence). The ends were cut back, 7 bases at V and 4 bases at J, with 22 bases in the middle. The CDR3 has 16 amino acids. DNA for the CDR3: TGTGCCAGCACTACCCAAGGACAGCTCAGCACCACTGAAGCTTTCTTT. It translates to CASTTQGQLSTTEAFF.

The chain recombines TRBV7-8 with TRBJ1-4; tentative D call: TRBD1 (5 bases). The CDR3 totals 16 residues. The germline V and J ends were trimmed by 8 bases and 0 bases, with 16 bases remaining between them. CDR1 SGHVS and CDR2 FQNEAQ come from the germline V gene. The CDR3, as DNA: TGTGCCAGCGGCCTCCGGGGGGGTGCAACTAATGAAAAACTGTTTTTT. Translating gives CASGLRGGATNEKLFF. The full variable domain, with the rest looked up from reference TRBV7-8 and TRBJ1-4, is GAGVSQSPRYKVAKRGQDVALRCDPISGHVSLFWYQQALGQGPEFLTYFQNEAQLDKSGLPSDRFFAERPEGSVSTLKIQRTQQEDSAVYLCASGLRGGATNEKLFFGSGTQLSVL.

This chain connects TRBV4-1 to TRBJ2-3; D is unclear. The CDR3 runs 14 residues. The V and J ends lost 1 base and 2 bases respectively, with 7 bases between them. Looked up from germline, CDR1 is MGHRA and CDR2 is YSYEKL. DNA of the CDR3: TGCGCCAGCAGCCAAGTAGCCTCCACAGATACGCAGTATTTT. This sequence encodes CASSQVASTDTQYF.

The V gene is TRBV3-1 (or the pseudogene TRBV3-2), the J gene TRBJ2-5, with D unclear. Trimming removed 3 bases at V and 2 bases at J, with 7 bases between. CDR1 is LGHDT and CDR2 is YNNKEL in the germline V gene (reference sequence). The CDR3 is 13 amino acids. The CDR3 coding sequence is TGTGCCAGCAGCCACGAACAACAAGAGACCCAGTACTTC. Protein sequence: CASSHEQQETQYF.

The rearrangement links TRBV6-2 or TRBV6-3 to TRBJ1-1, with D possibly TRBD1 on 6 matching bases. Germline V gene data show CDR1 as MNHEY and CDR2 as SVGEGT. The CDR3 length is 14 residues. V was pared by 4 bases and J by 5 bases, with 14 bases between. The CDR3, as DNA: TGTGCCAGCAGTTCAGGACAGCCGGGGACTGAAGCTTTCTTT. This codes for CASSSGQPGTEAFF.

V is TRBV3-1 (or the pseudogene TRBV3-2) and J is TRBJ1-2; 12 bases are a match to TRBD1. CDR3 length: 15 residues. V trimming: 4 bases; J trimming: 2 bases; junction bases outside the gene matches: 2. Germline-derived CDR1 and CDR2 are LGHDT and YNNKEL (reference sequence). In nucleotides, the CDR3 is TGTGCCAGCAGCCGGGACAGGGGGCGGAACTATGGCTACACCTTC. The encoded protein is CASSRDRGRNYGYTF.

Only a few counts were recorded for this clone. This rearrangement joins TRBV5-4 to TRBJ1-1; no clear D gene. V was trimmed by 6 bases and J by 6 bases, leaving 9 bases between them. Germline V gives CDR1 SGHNT, CDR2 YYREEE (reference sequence). This CDR3 has 11 residues. CDR3 coding DNA: TGTGCCAGCATCGGAGAAGCTGAAGCTTTCTTT. It yields the protein CASIGEAEAFF.

The rearrangement joins TRBV20-1 to TRBJ2-3, with 7 bases matching TRBD2. The CDR3 runs 10 residues. The germline V gene encodes CDR1 DFQATT and CDR2 SNEGSKA (reference sequence). CDR3 loop: CSGGRDTQYF. As DNA, the CDR3 is TGCAGCGGGGGGAGAGATACGCAGTATTTT.

The chain is built from TRBV18 and TRBJ2-3, with 9 bases matching TRBD2. There are 17 residues in the CDR3. CDR1 is KGHSH and CDR2 is LQKENI in the germline V gene. V dropped 0 bases and J dropped 9; count of bases not matched to a gene: 13. The CDR3 loop reads CASSPPELAGNGDTQYF. CDR3 DNA sequence: TGTGCCAGCTCACCACCTGAGCTAGCGGGGAACGGGGACACGCAGTATTTT.

V gene TRBV5-1 combines with J gene TRBJ1-2, with TRBD1 identical over 8 bases. This CDR3 comprises 14 residues. V shed 2 bases and J 4 bases; nucleotides not matched to a gene: 4. The germline V gene encodes CDR1 SGHRS and CDR2 YFSETQ. The CDR3 DNA reads as TGCGCCAGCAGCTTCCAGGGGGCGGGCTATGGCTACACCTTC. It translates to CASSFQGAGYGYTF. The full variable domain, its missing parts supplied by reference TRBV5-1 and TRBJ1-2, is KAGVTQTPRYLIKTRGQQVTLSCSPISGHRSVSWYQQTPGQGLQFLFEYFSETQRNKGNFPGRFSGRQFSNSRSEMNVSTLELGDSALYLCASSFQGAGYGYTFGSGTRLTVV.

This clone was recorded once. This chain links TRBV5-1 with TRBJ2-2; TRBD2 is a possible D gene (5 bases). The ends were cut back, 0 bases at V and 1 base at J, with 10 bases in the middle. This CDR3 has 16 residues. Germline CDR1 and CDR2: SGHRS and YFSETQ. The CDR3 DNA follows: TGCGCCAGCAGCTTGGGGGTTAGCGAGAACACCGGGGAGCTGTTTTTT. This codes for CASSLGVSENTGELFF.